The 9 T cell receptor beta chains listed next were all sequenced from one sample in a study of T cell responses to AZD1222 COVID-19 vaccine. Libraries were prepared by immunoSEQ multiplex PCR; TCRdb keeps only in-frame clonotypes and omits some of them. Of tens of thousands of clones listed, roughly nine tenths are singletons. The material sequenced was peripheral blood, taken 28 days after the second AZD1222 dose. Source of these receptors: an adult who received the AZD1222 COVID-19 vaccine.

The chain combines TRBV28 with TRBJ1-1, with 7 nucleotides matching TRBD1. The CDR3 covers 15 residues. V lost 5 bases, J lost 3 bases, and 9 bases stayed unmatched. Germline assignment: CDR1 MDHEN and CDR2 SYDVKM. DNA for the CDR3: TGTGCCAGCAGTCCGAGACAGGGAGGGTACACTGAAGCTTTCTTT. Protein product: CASSPRQGGYTEAFF.

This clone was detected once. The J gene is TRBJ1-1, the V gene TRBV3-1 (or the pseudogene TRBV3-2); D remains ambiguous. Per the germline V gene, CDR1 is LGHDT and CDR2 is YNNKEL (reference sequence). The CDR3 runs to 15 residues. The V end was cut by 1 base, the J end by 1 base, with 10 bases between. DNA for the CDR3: TGTGCCAGCAGCCAAGGAGGACCGCGGAACACTGAAGCTTTCTTT. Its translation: CASSQGGPRNTEAFF.

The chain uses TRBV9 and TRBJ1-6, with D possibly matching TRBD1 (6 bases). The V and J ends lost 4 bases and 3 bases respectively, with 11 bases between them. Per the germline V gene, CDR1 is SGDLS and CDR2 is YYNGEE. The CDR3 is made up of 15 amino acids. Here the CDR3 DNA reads TGTGCCAGCAGCATCAGGACAGTCTATAATTCACCCCTCCACTTT. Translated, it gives CASSIRTVYNSPLHF.

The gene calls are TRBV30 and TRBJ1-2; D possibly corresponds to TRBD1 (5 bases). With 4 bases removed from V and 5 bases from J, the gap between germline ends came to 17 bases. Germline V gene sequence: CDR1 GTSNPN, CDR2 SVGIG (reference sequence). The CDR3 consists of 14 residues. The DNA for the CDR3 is TGTGCCTGGACCGAGGGCAGGGTTTGGTATGGCTACACCTTC. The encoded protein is CAWTEGRVWYGYTF.

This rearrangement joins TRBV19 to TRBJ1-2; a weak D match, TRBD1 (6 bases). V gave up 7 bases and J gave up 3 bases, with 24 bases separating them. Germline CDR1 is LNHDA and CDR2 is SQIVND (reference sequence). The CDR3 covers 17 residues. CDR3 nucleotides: TGTGCCAGTAAGATGATGGCAGGGGCTAGGACCTACTATGGCTACACCTTC. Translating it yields CASKMMAGARTYYGYTF.

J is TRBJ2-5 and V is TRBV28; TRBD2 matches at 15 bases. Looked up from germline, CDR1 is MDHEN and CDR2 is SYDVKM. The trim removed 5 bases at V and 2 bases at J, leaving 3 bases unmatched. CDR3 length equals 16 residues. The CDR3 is CASSLGLAGGQETQYF. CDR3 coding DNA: TGTGCCAGCAGTCTGGGACTAGCGGGGGGACAAGAGACCCAGTACTTC.

The CDR3 region is CASSLISGRGGNIQYF. Here the CDR3 DNA reads TGTGCCAGCAGCTTGATAAGCGGGAGGGGGGGAAACATTCAGTACTTC. V is TRBV11-3 and J is TRBJ2-4, with 10 nucleotides matching TRBD2. The V segment lost 3 bases and the J segment 6 bases; nucleotides outside the gene matches: 8. The CDR3 runs 16 residues. The V gene's germline CDR1 is SGHNT and CDR2 YENEEA.

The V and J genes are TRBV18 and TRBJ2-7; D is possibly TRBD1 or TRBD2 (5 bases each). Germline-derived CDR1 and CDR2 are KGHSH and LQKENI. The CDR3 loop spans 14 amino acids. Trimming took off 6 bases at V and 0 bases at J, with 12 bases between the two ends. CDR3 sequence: CASSTSGSSYEQYV. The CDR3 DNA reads TGTGCCAGCTCTACTTCAGGGAGCTCCTACGAGCAGTACGTC.

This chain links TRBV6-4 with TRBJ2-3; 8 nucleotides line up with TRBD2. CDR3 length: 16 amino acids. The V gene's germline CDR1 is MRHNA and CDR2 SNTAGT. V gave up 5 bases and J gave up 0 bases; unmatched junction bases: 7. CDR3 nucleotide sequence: TGTGCCAGCAGTACTCAGAGCGGGGGAAGCACAGATACGCAGTATTTT. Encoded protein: CASSTQSGGSTDTQYF.